Presented here are 5 T cell receptor beta chains from one specimen sequenced in a study of T cell repertoires in cytomegalovirus infection. One entry per CDR3 protein, called by TCRdb with MiXCR from the reads. The profile shows 600,000 to 700,000 distinct CDR3 sequences, roughly a third of them singletons. The antigens of these receptors remain unknown. This specimen consisted of cultured PBMCs, obtained from culture after CMV antigen stimulation. The receptors shown here come from a human donor in good health (CMV status not recorded). Some clones in this sample may be carry-over from other donors' samples.

The chain links TRBV10-3 to TRBJ2-7, with D possibly being TRBD2 (6 bases). CDR3 length: 13 residues. V lost 2 bases and J 5 bases, leaving 10 bases between the germline ends. CDR1 is ENHRY and CDR2 is SYGVKD in the germline V gene. CDR3 sequence reads: CAISEGGDDEQYF. The CDR3 DNA is TGTGCCATCAGTGAGGGAGGGGACGACGAGCAGTACTTC.

This sequence joins TRBV5-4 and TRBJ2-7; 9 bases map to TRBD1. From germline, CDR1 is SGHNT and CDR2 YYREEE (reference sequence). This CDR3 spans 15 amino acids. Losses at the gene ends were 5 bases for V and 5 bases for J; bases not matched to a gene: 11. The CDR3 DNA reads TGTGCCAGCAGTTCCGGGACAGGGCTTTCCCACGAGCAGTACTTC. Its translation: CASSSGTGLSHEQYF. The full variable domain, rest sourced from reference TRBV5-4 and TRBJ2-7, is ETGVTQSPTHLIKTRGQQVTLRCSSQSGHNTVSWYQQALGQGPQFIFQYYREEENGRGNFPPRFSGLQFPNYSSELNVNALELDDSALYLCASSSGTGLSHEQYFGPGTRLTVT.

The rearrangement uses TRBV12-3 or TRBV12-4 and TRBJ1-6; 10 nucleotides match TRBD1. This CDR3 has 16 residues. J lost 7 bases, V lost 4 bases, and 7 bases had no gene match. CDR3 region: CASSSGTGDSNSPLHF. Here the CDR3 DNA reads TGTGCCAGCAGTTCCGGGACAGGGGATTCGAATTCACCCCTCCACTTT.

V is TRBV4-1 and J is TRBJ2-3; D gene unclear. The germline V gene has CDR1 MGHRA and CDR2 YSYEKL. This CDR3 comprises 15 residues. Trimming stripped 5 bases from V and 0 bases from J, with 12 bases between. This chain's CDR3 is CASSKMSGSTDTQYF. CDR3 nucleotide sequence: TGCGCCAGCAGCAAGATGTCCGGTAGCACAGATACGCAGTATTTT.

The chain uses TRBV29-1 and TRBJ2-7; 10 nucleotides line up with TRBD1. V gave up 4 bases and J gave up 8 bases; unmatched junction bases: 5. This CDR3 contains 12 residues. CDR1 is SQVTM and CDR2 is ANQGSEA in the germline V gene. The CDR3 coding sequence is TGCAGCGTTGTGCGGGACAGGGGTCAGCAGTACTTC. Amino acid sequence: CSVVRDRGQQYF.